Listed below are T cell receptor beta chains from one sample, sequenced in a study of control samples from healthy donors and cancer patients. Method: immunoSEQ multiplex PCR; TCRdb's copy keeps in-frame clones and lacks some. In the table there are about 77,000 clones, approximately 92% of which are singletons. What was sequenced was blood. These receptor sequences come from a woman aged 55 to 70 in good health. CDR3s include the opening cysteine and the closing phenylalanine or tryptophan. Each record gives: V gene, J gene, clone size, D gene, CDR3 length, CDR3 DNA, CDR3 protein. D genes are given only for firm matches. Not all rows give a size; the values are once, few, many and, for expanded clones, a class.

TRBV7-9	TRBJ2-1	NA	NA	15	TGTGCCAGCAGCTTTGGCCAGGGAGCTTACAATGAGCAGTTCTTC	CASSFGQGAYNEQFF
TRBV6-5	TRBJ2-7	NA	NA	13	TGTGCCAGCAGTTATGGGACCTCGTACGAGCAGTACTTC	CASSYGTSYEQYF
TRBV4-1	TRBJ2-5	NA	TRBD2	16	TGCGCCAGCAGCCACAAACTAGCGGGTAACCAAGAGACCCAGTACTTC	CASSHKLAGNQETQYF
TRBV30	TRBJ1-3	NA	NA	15	TGTGCCTGGAGAAAGGACGGACTTCCTGGAAACACCATATATTTT	CAWRKDGLPGNTIYF
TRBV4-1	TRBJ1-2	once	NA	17	TGCGCCAGCAGCCAAACCCCCGGGACTCCTCCCCGGAATGGCTACACCTTC	CASSQTPGTPPRNGYTF
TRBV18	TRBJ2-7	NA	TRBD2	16	TGTGCCAGCTCACCCGTCGCGGGAGACTCCTCCTACGAGCAGTACTTC	CASSPVAGDSSYEQYF
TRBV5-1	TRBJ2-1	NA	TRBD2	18	TGCGCCAGCAGCTTATACGGGGCTAGCGGGAGGGCGGTAAATGAGCAGTTCTTC	CASSLYGASGRAVNEQFF
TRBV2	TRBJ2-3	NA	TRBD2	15	TGTGCCAGCAGTGAGTTAGCGGGAGTCACAGATACGCAGTATTTT	CASSELAGVTDTQYF
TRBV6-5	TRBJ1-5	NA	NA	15	TGTGCCAGCAGACCGCGGGGGTCGGGCAATCAGCCCCAGCATTTT	CASRPRGSGNQPQHF
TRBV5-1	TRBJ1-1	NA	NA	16	TGCGCCAGCAGCCGATTCGACTTGGGGGCTTACACTGAAGCTTTCTTT	CASSRFDLGAYTEAFF
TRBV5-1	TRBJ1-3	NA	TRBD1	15	TGCGCCAGCAGTCAACAGGGGGGTTCCGGAAACACCATATATTTT	CASSQQGGSGNTIYF
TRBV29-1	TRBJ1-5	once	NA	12	TGCAGCGTTGAAGAACCGAATCAGCCCCAGCATTTT	CSVEEPNQPQHF
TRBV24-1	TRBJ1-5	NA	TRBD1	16	TGTGCCACCAGTGTTCAGGGACAGGATACCGCTCAGCCCCAGCATTTT	CATSVQGQDTAQPQHF
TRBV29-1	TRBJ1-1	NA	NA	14	TGCAGCGTTGAAAGCGGCACTATGAACACTGAAGCTTTCTTT	CSVESGTMNTEAFF
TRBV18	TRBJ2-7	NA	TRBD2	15	TGTGCCAGCTCACCACGGTATAGCGGGAGTTACGAGCAGTACTTC	CASSPRYSGSYEQYF
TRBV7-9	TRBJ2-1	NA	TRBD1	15	TGTGCCAGCAGCGTCGGGACAGTAGACTACAATGAGCAGTTCTTC	CASSVGTVDYNEQFF
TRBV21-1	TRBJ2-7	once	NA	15	TGTGCCAGCAACAAAGGGAGGAGGAGAAGAGAGGAGCAGTACTTC	CASNKGRRRREEQYF
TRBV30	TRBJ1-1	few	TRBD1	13	TGTGCCTGGCAACACACAGGGGGGACTGAAGCTTTCTTT	CAWQHTGGTEAFF
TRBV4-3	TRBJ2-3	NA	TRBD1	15	TGCGCCAGCAGCCGGTCCGGGACAGGGACGGATACGCAGTATTTT	CASSRSGTGTDTQYF
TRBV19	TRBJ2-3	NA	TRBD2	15	TGTGCCAGTAGTAGGCTAGCGGGGGACACAGATACGCAGTATTTT	CASSRLAGDTDTQYF
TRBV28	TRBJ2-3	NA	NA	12	TGTGCCAGCGGCCCGATACCAGATACGCAGTATTTT	CASGPIPDTQYF
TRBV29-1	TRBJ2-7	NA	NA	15	TGCAGCGTTGAAGGGGGCACGGGAGAGCCCTACGAGCAGTACTTC	CSVEGGTGEPYEQYF
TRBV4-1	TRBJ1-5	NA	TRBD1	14	TGCGCCAGCAGCCCGGACAGGGGGAATCAGCCCCAGCATTTT	CASSPDRGNQPQHF
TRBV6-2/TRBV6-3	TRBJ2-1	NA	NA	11	TGTGCCAGCAGTCGGAATAAGGAGCAGTTCTTC	CASSRNKEQFF
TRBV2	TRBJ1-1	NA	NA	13	TGTGCCAGCAGTGGGGAGGGGGACACTGAAGCTTTCTTT	CASSGEGDTEAFF
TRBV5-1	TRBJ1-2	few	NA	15	TGCGCCAGCAGCTTCGAGGGCCCTAGTAACTATGGCTACACCTTC	CASSFEGPSNYGYTF
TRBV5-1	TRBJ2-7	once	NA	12	TGCGCCAGCAGCTTTAGGGGCTACGAGCAGTACTTC	CASSFRGYEQYF
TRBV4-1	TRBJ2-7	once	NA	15	TGCGCCAGCAGCCAGCCGCTTTCGCGGCCTTACGAGCAGTACTTC	CASSQPLSRPYEQYF
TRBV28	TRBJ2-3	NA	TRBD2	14	TGTGCCAGCATGGCGGGGGGGGCACAATGGGCGCAGTATTTT	CASMAGGAQWAQYF